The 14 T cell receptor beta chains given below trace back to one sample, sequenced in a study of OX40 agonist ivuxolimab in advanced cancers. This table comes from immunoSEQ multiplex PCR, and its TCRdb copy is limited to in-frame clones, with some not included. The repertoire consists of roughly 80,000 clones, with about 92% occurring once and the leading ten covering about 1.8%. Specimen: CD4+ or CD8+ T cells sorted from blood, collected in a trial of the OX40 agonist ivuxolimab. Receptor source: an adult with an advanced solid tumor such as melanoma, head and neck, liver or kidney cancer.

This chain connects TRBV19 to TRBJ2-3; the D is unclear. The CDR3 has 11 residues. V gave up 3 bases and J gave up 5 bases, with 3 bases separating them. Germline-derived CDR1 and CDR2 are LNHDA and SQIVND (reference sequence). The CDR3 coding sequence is TGTGCCAGTAGTATTGGAGATACGCAGTATTTT. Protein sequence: CASSIGDTQYF.

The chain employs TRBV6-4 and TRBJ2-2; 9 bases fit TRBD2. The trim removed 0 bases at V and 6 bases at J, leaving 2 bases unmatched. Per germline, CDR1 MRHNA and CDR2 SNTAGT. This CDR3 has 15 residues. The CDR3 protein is CASSDSRLAAGELFF. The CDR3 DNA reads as TGTGCCAGCAGTGACTCGAGACTAGCGGCCGGGGAGCTGTTTTTT.

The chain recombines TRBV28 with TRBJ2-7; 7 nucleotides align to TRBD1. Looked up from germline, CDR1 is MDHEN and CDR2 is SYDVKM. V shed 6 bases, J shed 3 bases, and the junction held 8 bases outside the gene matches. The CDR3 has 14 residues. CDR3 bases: TGTGCCAGCAGACCACCGGGACAGTTCTACGAGCAGTACTTC. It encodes CASRPPGQFYEQYF.

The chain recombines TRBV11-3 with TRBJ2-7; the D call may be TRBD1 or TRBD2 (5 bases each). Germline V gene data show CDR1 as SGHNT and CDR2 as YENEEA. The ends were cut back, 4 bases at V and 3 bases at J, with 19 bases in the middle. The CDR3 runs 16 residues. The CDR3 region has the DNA TGTGCCAGCAGCTCAATGTGGGGGAAGGGAGTCTACGAGCAGTACTTC. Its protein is CASSSMWGKGVYEQYF.

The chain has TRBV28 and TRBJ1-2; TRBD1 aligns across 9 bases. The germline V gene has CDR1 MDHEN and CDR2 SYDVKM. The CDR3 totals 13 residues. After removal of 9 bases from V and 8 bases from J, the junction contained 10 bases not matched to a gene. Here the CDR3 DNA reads TGTGCCAGTCAATCACAGGGGGCGTGGGGCTACACCTTC. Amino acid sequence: CASQSQGAWGYTF.

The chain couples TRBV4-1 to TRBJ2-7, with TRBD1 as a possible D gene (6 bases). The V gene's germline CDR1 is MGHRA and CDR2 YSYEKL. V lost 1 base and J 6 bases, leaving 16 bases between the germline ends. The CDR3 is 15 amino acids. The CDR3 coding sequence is TGCGCCAGCAGCCAAGGGCCTGGACAGTTGATCGAGCAGTACTTC. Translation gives CASSQGPGQLIEQYF.

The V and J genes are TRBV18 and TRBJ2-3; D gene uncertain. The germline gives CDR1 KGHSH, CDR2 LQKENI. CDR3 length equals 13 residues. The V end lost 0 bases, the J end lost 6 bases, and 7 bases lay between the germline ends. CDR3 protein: CASSPPEADTQYF. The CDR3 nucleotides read TGTGCCAGCTCACCACCCGAGGCGGATACGCAGTATTTT.

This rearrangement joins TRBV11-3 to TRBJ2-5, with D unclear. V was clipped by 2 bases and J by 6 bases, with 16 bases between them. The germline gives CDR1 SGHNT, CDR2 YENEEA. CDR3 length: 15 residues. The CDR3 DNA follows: TGTGCCAGCAGCTTACCTGGGCAGTTCTATCAGACCCAGTACTTC. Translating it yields CASSLPGQFYQTQYF.

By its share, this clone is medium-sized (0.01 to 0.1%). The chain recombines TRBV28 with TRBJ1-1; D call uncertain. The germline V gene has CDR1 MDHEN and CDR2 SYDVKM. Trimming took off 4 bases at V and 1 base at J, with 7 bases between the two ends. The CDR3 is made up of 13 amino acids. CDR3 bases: TGTGCCAGCAGTTCCCCGGGGAACACTGAAGCTTTCTTT. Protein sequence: CASSSPGNTEAFF.

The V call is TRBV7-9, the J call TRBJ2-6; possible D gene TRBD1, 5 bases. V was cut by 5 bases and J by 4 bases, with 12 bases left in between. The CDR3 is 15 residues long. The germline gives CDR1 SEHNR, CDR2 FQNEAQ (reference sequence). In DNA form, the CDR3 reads TGTGCCAGCAGCACCACAGGCTCCGGGGCCAACGTCCTGACTTTC. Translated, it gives CASSTTGSGANVLTF.

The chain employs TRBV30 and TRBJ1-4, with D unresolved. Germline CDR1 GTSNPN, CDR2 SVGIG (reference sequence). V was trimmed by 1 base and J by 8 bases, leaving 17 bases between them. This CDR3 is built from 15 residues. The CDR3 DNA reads TGTGCCTGGAGTGGTGCAGTAAGGCGCGACGAAAAACTGTTTTTT. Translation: CAWSGAVRRDEKLFF.

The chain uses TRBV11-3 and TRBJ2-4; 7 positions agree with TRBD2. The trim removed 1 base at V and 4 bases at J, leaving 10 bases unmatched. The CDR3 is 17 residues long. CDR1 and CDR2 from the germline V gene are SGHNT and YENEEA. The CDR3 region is CASSLVSFGEGKNIQYF. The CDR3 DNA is TGTGCCAGCAGCTTAGTTTCCTTCGGGGAGGGAAAAAACATTCAGTACTTC.

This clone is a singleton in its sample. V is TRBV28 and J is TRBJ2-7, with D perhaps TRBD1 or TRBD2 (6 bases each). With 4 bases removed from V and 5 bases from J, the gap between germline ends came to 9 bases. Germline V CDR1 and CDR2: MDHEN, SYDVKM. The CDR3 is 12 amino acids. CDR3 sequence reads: CASSWGADEQYF. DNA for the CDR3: TGTGCCAGCAGTTGGGGGGCAGACGAGCAGTACTTC. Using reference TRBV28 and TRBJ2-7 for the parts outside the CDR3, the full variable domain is DVKVTQSSRYLVKRTGEKVFLECVQDMDHENMFWYRQDPGLGLRLIYFSYDVKMKEKGDIPEGYSVSREKKERFSLILESASTNQTSMYLCASSWGADEQYFGPGTRLTVT.

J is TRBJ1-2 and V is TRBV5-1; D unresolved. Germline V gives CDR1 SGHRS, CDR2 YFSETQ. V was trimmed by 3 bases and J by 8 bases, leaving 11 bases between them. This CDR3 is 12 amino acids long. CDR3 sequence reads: CASSYHKGGYTF. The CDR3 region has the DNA TGCGCCAGCAGCTATCATAAGGGAGGCTACACCTTC.